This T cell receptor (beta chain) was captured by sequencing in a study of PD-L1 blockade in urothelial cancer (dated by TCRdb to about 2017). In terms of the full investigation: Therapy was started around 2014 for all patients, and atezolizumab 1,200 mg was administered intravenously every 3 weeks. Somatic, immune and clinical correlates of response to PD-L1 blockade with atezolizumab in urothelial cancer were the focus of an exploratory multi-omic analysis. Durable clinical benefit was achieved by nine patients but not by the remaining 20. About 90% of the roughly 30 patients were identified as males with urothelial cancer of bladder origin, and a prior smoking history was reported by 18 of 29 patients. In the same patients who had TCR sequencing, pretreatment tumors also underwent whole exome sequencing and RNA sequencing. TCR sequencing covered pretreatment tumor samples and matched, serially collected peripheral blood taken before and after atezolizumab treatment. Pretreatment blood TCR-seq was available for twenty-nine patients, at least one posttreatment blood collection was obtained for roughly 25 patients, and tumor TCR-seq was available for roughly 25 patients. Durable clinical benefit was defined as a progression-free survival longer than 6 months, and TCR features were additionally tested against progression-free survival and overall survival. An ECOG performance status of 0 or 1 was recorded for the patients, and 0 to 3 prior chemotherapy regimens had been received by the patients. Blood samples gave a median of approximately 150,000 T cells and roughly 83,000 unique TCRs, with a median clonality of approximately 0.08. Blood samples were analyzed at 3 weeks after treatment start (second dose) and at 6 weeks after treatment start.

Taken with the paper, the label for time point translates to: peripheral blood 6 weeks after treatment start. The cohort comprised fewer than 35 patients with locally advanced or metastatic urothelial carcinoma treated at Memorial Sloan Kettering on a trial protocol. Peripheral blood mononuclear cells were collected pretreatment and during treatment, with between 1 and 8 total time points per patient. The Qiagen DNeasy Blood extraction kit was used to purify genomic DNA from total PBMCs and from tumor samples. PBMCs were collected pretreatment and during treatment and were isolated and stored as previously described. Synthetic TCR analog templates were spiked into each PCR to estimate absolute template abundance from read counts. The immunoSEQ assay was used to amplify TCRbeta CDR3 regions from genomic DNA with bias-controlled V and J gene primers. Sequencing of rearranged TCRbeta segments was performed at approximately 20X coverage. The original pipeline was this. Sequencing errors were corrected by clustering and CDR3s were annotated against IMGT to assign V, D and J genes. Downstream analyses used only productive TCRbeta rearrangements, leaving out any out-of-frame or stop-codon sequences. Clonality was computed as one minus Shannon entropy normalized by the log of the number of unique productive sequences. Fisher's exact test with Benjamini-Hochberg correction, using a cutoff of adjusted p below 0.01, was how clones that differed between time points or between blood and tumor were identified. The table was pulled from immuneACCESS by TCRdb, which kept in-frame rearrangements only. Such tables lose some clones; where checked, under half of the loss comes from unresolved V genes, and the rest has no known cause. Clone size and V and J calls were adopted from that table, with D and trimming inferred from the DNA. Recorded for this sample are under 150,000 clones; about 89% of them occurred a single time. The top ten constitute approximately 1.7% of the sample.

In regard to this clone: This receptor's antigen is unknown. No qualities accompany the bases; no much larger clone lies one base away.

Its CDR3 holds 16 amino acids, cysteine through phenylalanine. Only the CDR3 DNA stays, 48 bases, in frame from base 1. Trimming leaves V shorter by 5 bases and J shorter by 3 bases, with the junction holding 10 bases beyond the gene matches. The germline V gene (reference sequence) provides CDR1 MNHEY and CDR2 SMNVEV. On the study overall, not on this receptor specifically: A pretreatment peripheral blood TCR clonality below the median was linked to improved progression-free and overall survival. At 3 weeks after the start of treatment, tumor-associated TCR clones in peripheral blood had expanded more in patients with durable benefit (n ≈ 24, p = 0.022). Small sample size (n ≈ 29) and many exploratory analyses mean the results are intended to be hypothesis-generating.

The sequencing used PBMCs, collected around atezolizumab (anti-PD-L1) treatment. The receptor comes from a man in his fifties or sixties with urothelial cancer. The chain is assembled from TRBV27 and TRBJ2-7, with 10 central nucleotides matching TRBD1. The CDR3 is CASSPPGQGPIYEQYF. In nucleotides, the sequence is TGTGCCAGCAGTCCCCCGGGACAGGGGCCGATCTACGAGCAGTACTTC.